The subject of this entry is one T cell receptor beta chain. Germline CDR1 is LGHNA and CDR2 is YNFKEQ. The V gene lost 0 bases and the J gene lost 6 bases, with 10 bases spanning the gap. The CDR3 runs to 14 residues. Naive-designated CD8 cells lacked CD45RO, were positively enriched for CCR7, and omitted terminally differentiated effector memory CD45RA+ cells. The data originate from a study of shared clonotypes between healthy human individuals. Study information: CD4 naive cells filled three plates per donor, CD4 memory three, CD8 naive two and CD8 memory one.

The assay ran at deep level. Genomic DNA (from each subset) was split evenly across several immunoSEQ plates. Assay: immunoSEQ multiplex PCR; the TCRdb copy retains only in-frame clones and omits some. Among about 800,000 clones listed, 96% were seen once. This TCR derives from a man aged 25-40 years in good health. The rearrangement joins TRBV4-2 to TRBJ2-3; D uncertain. The sequenced sample was naive CD8+ T cells sorted from blood. The CDR3 loop reads CASSQDLELDTQYF. The DNA for the CDR3 is TGTGCCAGCAGCCAAGATCTTGAACTGGATACGCAGTATTTT.